This TCR beta chain was identified in a study of CD8 T cells in Susac syndrome. The T cells that were sequenced for TCR beta were CD8+ and CD4+ cells from blood. Trimming at V came to 4 bases and at J to 3 bases, leaving 9 bases not matched to a gene. Germline V gene sequence: CDR1 LGHDT, CDR2 YNNKEL (reference sequence). The CDR3 extends over 15 amino acids. When the RNA was reverse transcribed, random hexamers were used with an input of roughly 0.5 to 1 ug. Each CDR3 protein gets one entry after TCRdb re-called the immunoSEQ multiplex PCR reads with MiXCR. Of 150,000 to 200,000 distinct CDR3 sequences in the sample, about 91% were seen once.

The source of this sequence is a human donor in good health. This sequence joins TRBV3-1 and TRBJ2-7; 7 nucleotides line up with TRBD2. The sequencing input was CD4+ T cells from PBMCs. The CDR3 sequence: CASSLLAGAGYEQYF. CDR3 nucleotides: TGTGCCAGCAGCCTGCTGGCGGGAGCAGGCTACGAGCAGTACTTC.